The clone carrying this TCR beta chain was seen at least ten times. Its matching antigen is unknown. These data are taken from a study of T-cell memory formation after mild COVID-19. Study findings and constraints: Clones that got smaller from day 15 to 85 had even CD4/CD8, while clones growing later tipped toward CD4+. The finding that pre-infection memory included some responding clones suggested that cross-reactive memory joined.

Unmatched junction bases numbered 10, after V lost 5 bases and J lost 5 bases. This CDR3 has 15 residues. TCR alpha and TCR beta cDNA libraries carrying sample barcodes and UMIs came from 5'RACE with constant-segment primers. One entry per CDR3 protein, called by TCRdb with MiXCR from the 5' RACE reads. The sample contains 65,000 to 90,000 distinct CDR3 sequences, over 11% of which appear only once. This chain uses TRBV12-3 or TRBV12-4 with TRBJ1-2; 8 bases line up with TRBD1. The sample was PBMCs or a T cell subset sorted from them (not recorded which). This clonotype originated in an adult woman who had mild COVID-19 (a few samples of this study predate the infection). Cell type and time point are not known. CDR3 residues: CASSIAGDRYYGYTF. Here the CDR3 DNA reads TGTGCCAGCAGTATTGCGGGGGACAGGTATTATGGCTACACCTTC.